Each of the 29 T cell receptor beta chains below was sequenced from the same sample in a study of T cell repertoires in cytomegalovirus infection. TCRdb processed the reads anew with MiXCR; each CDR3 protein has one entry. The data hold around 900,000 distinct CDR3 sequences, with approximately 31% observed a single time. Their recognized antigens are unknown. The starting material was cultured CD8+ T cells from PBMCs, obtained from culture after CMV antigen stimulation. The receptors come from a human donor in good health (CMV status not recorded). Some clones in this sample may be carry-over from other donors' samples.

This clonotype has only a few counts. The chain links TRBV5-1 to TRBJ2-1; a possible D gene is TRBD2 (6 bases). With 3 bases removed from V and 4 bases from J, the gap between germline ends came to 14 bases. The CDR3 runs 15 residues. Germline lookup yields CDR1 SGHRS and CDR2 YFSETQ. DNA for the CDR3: TGCGCCAGCAGCTCGACTAGTACTTTATACAATGAGCAGTTCTTC. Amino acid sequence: CASSSTSTLYNEQFF.

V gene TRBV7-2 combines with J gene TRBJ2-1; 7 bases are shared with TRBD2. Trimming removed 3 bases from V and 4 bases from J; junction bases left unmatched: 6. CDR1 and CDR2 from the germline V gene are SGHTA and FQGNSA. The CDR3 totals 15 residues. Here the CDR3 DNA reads TGTGCCAGCAGCTTTTTGGGGGGGGTTTACAATGAGCAGTTCTTC. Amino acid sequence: CASSFLGGVYNEQFF.

DNA of the CDR3: TGTGCCAGCAGCCCCGACAGCGGTTCATCTGGAAACACCATATATTTT. Translating gives CASSPDSGSSGNTIYF. V gene TRBV3-1 combines with J gene TRBJ1-3; maybe TRBD1 (5 bases). The CDR3 covers 16 residues. In germline, CDR1 is LGHDT, CDR2 YNNKEL (reference sequence). Trimming removed 4 bases from V and 1 base from J, with 14 bases in between.

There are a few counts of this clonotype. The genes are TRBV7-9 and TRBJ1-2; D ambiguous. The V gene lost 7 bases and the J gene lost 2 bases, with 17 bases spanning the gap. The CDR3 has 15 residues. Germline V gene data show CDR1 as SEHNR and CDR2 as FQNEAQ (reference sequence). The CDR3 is CASNDHTFLNYGYTF. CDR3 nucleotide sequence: TGTGCCAGCAACGATCACACTTTTTTAAACTATGGCTACACCTTC.

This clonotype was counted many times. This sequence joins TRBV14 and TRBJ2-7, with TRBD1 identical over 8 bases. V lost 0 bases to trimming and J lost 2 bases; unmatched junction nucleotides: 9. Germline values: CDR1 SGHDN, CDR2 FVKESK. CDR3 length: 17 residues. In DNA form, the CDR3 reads TGTGCCAGCAGCCAAGATCCTACGACAGGGGAAACCTACGAGCAGTACTTC. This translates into CASSQDPTTGETYEQYF.

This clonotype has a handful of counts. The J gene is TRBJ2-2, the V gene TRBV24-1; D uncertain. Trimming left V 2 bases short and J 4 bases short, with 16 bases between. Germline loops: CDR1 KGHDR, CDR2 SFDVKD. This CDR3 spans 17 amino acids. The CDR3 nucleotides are TGTGCCACCAGTGATTCTGGCAGTTCCCGCACCACCGGGGAGCTGTTTTTT. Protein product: CATSDSGSSRTTGELFF.

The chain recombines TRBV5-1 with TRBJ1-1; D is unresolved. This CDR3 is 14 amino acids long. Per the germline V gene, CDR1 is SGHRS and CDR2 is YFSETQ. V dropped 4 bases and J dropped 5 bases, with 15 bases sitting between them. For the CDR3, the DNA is TGCGCCAGCAGCACCGGCACCGGGTATACTGAAGCTTTCTTT. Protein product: CASSTGTGYTEAFF.

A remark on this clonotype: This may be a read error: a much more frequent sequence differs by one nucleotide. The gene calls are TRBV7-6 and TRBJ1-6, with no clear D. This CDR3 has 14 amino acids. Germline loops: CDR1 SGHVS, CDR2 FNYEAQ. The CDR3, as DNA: TGTACCAGCAGCTTGAGCGGGGAGCGTTTCACCCTCCACTTT. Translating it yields CTSSLSGERFTLHF. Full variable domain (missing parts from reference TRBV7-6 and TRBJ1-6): GAGVSQSPRYKVTKRGQDVALRCDPISGHVSLYWYRQALGQGPEFLTYFNYEAQQDKSGLPNDRFSAERPEGSISTLTIQRTEQRDSAMYRCTSSLSGERFTLHFGNGTRLTVT.

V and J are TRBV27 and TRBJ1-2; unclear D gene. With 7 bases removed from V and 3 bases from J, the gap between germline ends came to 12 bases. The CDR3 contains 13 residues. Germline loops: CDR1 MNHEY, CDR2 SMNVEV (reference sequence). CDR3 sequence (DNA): TGTGCCAGCAACGTGGGTCGAGACTATGGCTACACCTTC. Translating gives CASNVGRDYGYTF.

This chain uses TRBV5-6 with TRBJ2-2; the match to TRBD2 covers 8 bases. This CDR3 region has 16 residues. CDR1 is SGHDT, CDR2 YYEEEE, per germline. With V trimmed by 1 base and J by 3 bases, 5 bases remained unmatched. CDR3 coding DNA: TGTGCCAGCAGCTTGTGGAGCGGGGGTTACACCGGGGAGCTGTTTTTT. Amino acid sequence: CASSLWSGGYTGELFF.

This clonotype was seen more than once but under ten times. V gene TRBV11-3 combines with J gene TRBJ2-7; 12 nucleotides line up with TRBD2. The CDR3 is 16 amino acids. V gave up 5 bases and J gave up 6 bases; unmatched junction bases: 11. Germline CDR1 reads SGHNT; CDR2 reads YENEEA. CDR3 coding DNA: TGTGCCAGCAGCCACTCCGCGGGGACTAGCGGGCGCGAGCAGTACGTC. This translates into CASSHSAGTSGREQYV.

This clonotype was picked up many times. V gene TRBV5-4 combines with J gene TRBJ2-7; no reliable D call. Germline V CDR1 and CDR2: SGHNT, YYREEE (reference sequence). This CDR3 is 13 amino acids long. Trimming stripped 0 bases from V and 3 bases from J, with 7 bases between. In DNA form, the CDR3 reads TGTGCCAGCAGCTTGGACGGTCTCTACGAGCAGTACTTC. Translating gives CASSLDGLYEQYF.

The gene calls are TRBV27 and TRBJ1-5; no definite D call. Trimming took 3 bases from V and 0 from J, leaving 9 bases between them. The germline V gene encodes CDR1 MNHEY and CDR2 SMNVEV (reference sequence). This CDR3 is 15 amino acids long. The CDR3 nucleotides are TGTGCCAGCAGTTTTAGGCCATATAGCAATCAGCCCCAGCATTTT. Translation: CASSFRPYSNQPQHF.

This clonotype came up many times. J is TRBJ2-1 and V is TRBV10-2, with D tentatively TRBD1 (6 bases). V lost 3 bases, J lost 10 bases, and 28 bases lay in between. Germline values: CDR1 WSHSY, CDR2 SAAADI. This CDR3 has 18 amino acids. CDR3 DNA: TGCGCCAGCAGTGACCTCGATTGGGCTCAGGGGACCCACGGGGAGCAGTTCTTC. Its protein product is CASSDLDWAQGTHGEQFF.

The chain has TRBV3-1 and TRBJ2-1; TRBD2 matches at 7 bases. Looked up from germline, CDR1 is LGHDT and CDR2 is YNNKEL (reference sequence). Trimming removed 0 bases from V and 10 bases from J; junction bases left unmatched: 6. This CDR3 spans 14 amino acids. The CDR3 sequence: CASSQDIGGGEQFF. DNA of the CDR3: TGTGCCAGCAGCCAAGATATCGGCGGGGGAGAGCAGTTCTTC.

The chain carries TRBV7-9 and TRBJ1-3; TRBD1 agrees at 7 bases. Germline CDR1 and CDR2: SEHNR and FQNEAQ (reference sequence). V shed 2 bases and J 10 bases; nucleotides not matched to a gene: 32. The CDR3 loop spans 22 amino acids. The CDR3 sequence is CASSLIIRLRTGDPLFNWTIYF. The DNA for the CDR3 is TGTGCCAGCAGCTTAATAATTCGCTTGAGGACAGGCGACCCGCTTTTTAATTGGACCATATATTTT.

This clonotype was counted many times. Here the CDR3 DNA reads TGTGCCAGCAGCACCCGGGACAACACAGATACGCAGTATTTT. It yields the protein CASSTRDNTDTQYF. The chain joins TRBV7-6 to TRBJ2-3; a possible D gene is TRBD1 (6 bases). CDR1 is SGHVS and CDR2 is FNYEAQ in the germline V gene. CDR3 size: 14 residues. The ends were cut back, 5 bases at V and 2 bases at J, with 11 bases in the middle.

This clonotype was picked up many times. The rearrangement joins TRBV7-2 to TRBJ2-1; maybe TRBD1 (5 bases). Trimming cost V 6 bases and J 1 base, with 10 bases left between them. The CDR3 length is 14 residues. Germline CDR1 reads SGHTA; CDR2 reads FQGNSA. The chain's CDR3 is CASRDMESYNEQFF. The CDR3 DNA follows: TGTGCCAGCAGGGACATGGAATCCTACAATGAGCAGTTCTTC.

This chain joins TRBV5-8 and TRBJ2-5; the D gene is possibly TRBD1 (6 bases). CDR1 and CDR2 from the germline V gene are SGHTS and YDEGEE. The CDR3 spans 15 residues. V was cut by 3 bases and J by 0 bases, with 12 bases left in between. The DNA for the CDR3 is TGTGCCAGCAGCTACTCGACAGGCCACCAAGAGACCCAGTACTTC. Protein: CASSYSTGHQETQYF.

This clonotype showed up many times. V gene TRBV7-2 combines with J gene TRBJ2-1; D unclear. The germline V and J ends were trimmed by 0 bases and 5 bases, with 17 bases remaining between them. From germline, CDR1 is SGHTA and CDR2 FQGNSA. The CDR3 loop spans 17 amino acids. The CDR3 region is CASSLAPVGIVNNEQFF. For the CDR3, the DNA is TGTGCCAGCAGCTTAGCGCCGGTGGGAATAGTGAACAATGAGCAGTTCTTC.

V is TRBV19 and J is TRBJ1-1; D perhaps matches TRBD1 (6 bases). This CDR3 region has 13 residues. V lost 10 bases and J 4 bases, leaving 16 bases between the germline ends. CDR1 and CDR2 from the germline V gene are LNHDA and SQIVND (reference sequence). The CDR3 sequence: CAIKQGYGTEAFF. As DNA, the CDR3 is TGTGCCATCAAACAGGGTTATGGCACTGAAGCTTTCTTT. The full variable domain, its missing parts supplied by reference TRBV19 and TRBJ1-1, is DGGITQSPKYLFRKEGQNVTLSCEQNLNHDAMYWYRQDPGQGLRLIYYSQIVNDFQKGDIAEGYSVSREKKESFPLTVTSAQKNPTAFYLCAIKQGYGTEAFFGQGTRLTVV.

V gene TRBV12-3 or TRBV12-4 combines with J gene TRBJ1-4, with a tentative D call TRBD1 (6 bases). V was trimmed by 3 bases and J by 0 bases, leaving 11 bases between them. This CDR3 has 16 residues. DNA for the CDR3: TGTGCCAGCAGTTTCCGGACAGTTGCAACTAATGAAAAACTGTTTTTT. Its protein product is CASSFRTVATNEKLFF.

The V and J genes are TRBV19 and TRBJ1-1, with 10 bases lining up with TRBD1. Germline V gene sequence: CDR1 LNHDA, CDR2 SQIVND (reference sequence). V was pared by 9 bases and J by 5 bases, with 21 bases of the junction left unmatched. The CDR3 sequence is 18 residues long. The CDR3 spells CASQYTWGDRGYKTEAFF. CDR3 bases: TGTGCCAGCCAGTATACGTGGGGGGACAGGGGTTATAAGACTGAAGCTTTCTTT. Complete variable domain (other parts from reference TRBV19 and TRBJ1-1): DGGITQSPKYLFRKEGQNVTLSCEQNLNHDAMYWYRQDPGQGLRLIYYSQIVNDFQKGDIAEGYSVSREKKESFPLTVTSAQKNPTAFYLCASQYTWGDRGYKTEAFFGQGTRLTVV.

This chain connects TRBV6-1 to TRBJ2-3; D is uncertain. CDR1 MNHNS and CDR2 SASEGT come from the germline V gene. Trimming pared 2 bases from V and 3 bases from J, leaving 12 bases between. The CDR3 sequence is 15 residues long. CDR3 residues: CASSEMGYATDTQYF. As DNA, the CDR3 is TGTGCCAGCAGTGAAATGGGGTATGCGACAGATACGCAGTATTTT.

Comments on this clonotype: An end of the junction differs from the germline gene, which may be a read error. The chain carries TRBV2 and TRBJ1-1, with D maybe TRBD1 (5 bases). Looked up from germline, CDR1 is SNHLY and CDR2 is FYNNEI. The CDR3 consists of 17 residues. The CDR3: CANSEARRDRRNTEAFF. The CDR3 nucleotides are TGTGCCAACAGTGAAGCCCGGAGGGACCGCCGGAACACTGAAGCTTTCTTT.

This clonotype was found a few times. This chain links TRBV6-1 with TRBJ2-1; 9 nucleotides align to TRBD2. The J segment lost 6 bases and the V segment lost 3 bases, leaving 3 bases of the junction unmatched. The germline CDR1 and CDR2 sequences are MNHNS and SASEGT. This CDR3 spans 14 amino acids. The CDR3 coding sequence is TGTGCCAGCAGTGAGGCGGGGGGGCTCAATGAGCAGTTCTTC. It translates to CASSEAGGLNEQFF.

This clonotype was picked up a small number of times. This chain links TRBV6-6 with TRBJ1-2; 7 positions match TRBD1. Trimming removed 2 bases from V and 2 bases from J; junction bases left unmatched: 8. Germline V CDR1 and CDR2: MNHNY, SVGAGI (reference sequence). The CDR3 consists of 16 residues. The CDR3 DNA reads TGTGCCAGCAGTTACACCCTGACAGGGTACAACTATGGCTACACCTTC. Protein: CASSYTLTGYNYGYTF.

CDR3 in amino acids: CASSPMLGQGIYNEQFF. In DNA form, the CDR3 reads TGTGCCAGCAGCCCGATGCTGGGACAGGGGATTTACAATGAGCAGTTCTTC. V gene TRBV11-3 combines with J gene TRBJ2-1; 10 nucleotides match TRBD1. Trimming took 5 bases from V and 4 from J; bases not matched to a gene: 11. This CDR3 is 17 amino acids long. Germline V gives CDR1 SGHNT, CDR2 YENEEA.

The CDR3 DNA is TGTGCCAGCAGTGCCGGGACAGGCATCTACGAGCAGTACTTC. It yields the protein CASSAGTGIYEQYF. The gene calls are TRBV12-3 or TRBV12-4 and TRBJ2-7; 8 nucleotides match TRBD1. The CDR3 is made up of 14 amino acids. With 5 bases clipped from V and 3 bases from J, the junction kept 6 bases outside the gene matches.